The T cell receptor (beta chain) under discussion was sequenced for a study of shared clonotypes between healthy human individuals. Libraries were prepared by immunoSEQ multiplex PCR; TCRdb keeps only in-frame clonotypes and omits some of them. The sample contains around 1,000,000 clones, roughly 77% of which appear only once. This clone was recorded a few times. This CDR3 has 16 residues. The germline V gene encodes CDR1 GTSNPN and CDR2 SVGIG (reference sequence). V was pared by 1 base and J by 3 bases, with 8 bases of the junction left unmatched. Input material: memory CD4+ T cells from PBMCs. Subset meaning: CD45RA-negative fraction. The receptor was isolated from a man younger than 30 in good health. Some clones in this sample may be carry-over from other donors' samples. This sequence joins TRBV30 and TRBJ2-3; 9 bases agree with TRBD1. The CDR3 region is CAWSATGTGMTDTQYF. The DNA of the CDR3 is TGTGCCTGGAGTGCTACCGGGACAGGGATGACAGATACGCAGTATTTT.